Listed here are 28 T cell receptor beta chains from one sample, sequenced in a study of a mutant IDH1 vaccine in newly diagnosed glioma. Their antigens are not known. Here immunoSEQ multiplex PCR was the method, and the copy in TCRdb shows in-frame clones only, minus some. The table lists about 36,000 clones, 80% of them singletons, with less than 15% in the top ten. This sample's time point: week 11, during vaccination. It was 300 ug of mutant IDH1 20-mer peptide that made up each vaccine dose, given with topical imiquimod. Sample: peripheral blood mononuclear cells (PBMCs), taken from a glioma patient whose treatment included an IDH1 peptide vaccine. The receptors come from a woman aged 25-40 years with glioma. Some clones in this sample may be carry-over from other donors' samples.

This chain links TRBV6-5 with TRBJ2-3, with 10 nucleotides matching TRBD2. The CDR3 is 14 residues long. Germline V gives CDR1 MNHEY, CDR2 SVGAGI. V was clipped by 2 bases and J by 6 bases; unmatched bases: 2. CDR3 sequence: CASSYQTSGDTQYF. The DNA of the CDR3 is TGTGCCAGCAGTTACCAGACTAGCGGGGATACGCAGTATTTT.

The J gene is TRBJ2-5, the V gene TRBV19; D is perhaps TRBD1 or TRBD2 (5 bases each). This CDR3 has 16 amino acids. CDR1 is LNHDA and CDR2 is SQIVND in the germline V gene (reference sequence). V lost 3 bases to trimming and J lost 3 bases, with 17 bases between them. In DNA, the CDR3 is TGTGCCAGTAGTATTCGTCCAGGGTCGGAGGAAGAGACCCAGTACTTC. Encoded protein: CASSIRPGSEEETQYF.

Points on this clone: An end of the junction does not agree with germline; a read error may underlie this. The V call is TRBV7-8, the J call TRBJ1-2; 8 bases fit TRBD1. CDR1 is SGHVS, CDR2 FQNEAQ, per germline. This CDR3 comprises 16 residues. CDR3 residues: CASRLGTGLSNYGYTF. The CDR3 DNA reads as TGTGCCAGCAGGTTAGGGACAGGTTTATCGAACTATGGCTACACCTTC.

The V and J genes are TRBV2 and TRBJ2-1, with no clear D. Trimming shortened V by 6 bases and J by 3 bases, and 15 bases separated the two germline ends. The CDR3 sequence is 15 residues long. CDR1 SNHLY and CDR2 FYNNEI come from the germline V gene. This chain's CDR3 is CASRRLVSYYNEQFF. DNA of the CDR3: TGTGCCAGCAGGAGACTCGTCTCATACTACAATGAGCAGTTCTTC.

This clone was seen a few times. V gene TRBV19 combines with J gene TRBJ1-5; D is unclear. V was pared by 6 bases and J by 2 bases, with 11 bases between. Germline CDR1 is LNHDA and CDR2 is SQIVND (reference sequence). The CDR3 runs to 14 residues. The CDR3 sequence: CASRGGIGNQPQHF. The CDR3 nucleotides are TGTGCCAGTAGAGGAGGGATAGGCAATCAGCCCCAGCATTTT.

The CDR3 here is CATDESNQPQHF. The CDR3 DNA follows: TGTGCCACCGATGAATCCAATCAGCCCCAGCATTTT. This chain links TRBV28 with TRBJ1-5; D remains ambiguous. The V gene's germline CDR1 is MDHEN and CDR2 SYDVKM. The CDR3 covers 12 residues. V was shortened by 10 bases and J by 3 bases, with 10 bases between the two germline ends.

The chain joins TRBV6-6 to TRBJ2-1; the match to TRBD2 covers 10 bases. The CDR3 is 13 amino acids. Germline V gene data show CDR1 as MNHNY and CDR2 as SVGAGI (reference sequence). V gave up 5 bases and J gave up 7 bases; unmatched junction bases: 2. Here the CDR3 reads CASSPTSGNEQFF. DNA of the CDR3: TGTGCCAGCAGTCCGACTAGCGGGAATGAGCAGTTCTTC.

Only a few counts were recorded for this clone. J is TRBJ2-5 and V is TRBV20-1; D could derive from TRBD1 or TRBD2 (5 bases each). In germline, CDR1 is DFQATT, CDR2 SNEGSKA (reference sequence). This CDR3 has 11 amino acids. The CDR3: CGALGQETQYF. The CDR3 region has the DNA TGCGGGGCACTAGGCCAAGAGACCCAGTACTTC.

The chain combines TRBV19 with TRBJ2-7, with D maybe TRBD1 (5 bases). The V end was cut by 1 base, the J end by 3 bases, with 10 bases between. The germline CDR1 and CDR2 sequences are LNHDA and SQIVND (reference sequence). The CDR3 has 14 residues. The chain's CDR3 is CASSIGTGNYEQYF. CDR3 coding DNA: TGTGCCAGTAGTATAGGAACAGGCAACTACGAGCAGTACTTC. Full variable domain (missing parts from reference TRBV19 and TRBJ2-7): DGGITQSPKYLFRKEGQNVTLSCEQNLNHDAMYWYRQDPGQGLRLIYYSQIVNDFQKGDIAEGYSVSREKKESFPLTVTSAQKNPTAFYLCASSIGTGNYEQYFGPGTRLTVT.

CDR3 nucleotide sequence: TGTGCCAGCAGAGCGGGACAGGCATTTGAAAAACTGTTTTTT. Residues: CASRAGQAFEKLFF. This sequence joins TRBV2 and TRBJ1-4, with 8 positions matching TRBD1. This CDR3 is 14 amino acids long. Germline V gene sequence: CDR1 SNHLY, CDR2 FYNNEI. The J segment lost 7 bases and the V segment lost 6 bases, leaving 7 bases of the junction unmatched.

The rearrangement links TRBV2 to TRBJ1-3; D unclear. Germline V gives CDR1 SNHLY, CDR2 FYNNEI. V gave up 2 bases and J gave up 3 bases, with 11 bases separating them. The CDR3 has 15 amino acids. CDR3 protein: CASSEITGFGNTIYF. In nucleotides, the CDR3 is TGTGCCAGCAGTGAAATAACTGGTTTTGGAAACACCATATATTTT.

The chain couples TRBV18 to TRBJ2-3; 9 nucleotides align to TRBD2. Losses at the gene ends were 3 bases for V and 4 bases for J; bases not matched to a gene: 5. Germline lookup yields CDR1 KGHSH and CDR2 LQKENI. This CDR3 is 15 amino acids long. The DNA of the CDR3 is TGTGCCAGCTCACCGAGCGGGAGGTTGTCAGATACGCAGTATTTT. The encoded protein is CASSPSGRLSDTQYF. Based on the CDR3 plus reference TRBV18 and TRBJ2-3, the full variable domain is NAGVMQNPRHLVRRRGQEARLRCSPMKGHSHVYWYRQLPEEGLKFMVYLQKENIIDESGMPKERFSAEFPKEGPSILRIQQVVRGDSAAYFCASSPSGRLSDTQYFGPGTRLTVL.

This rearrangement joins TRBV6-1 to TRBJ2-3, with 7 nucleotides matching TRBD1. Germline CDR1 MNHNS, CDR2 SASEGT. There are 14 residues in the CDR3. The trim removed 6 bases at V and 3 bases at J, leaving 6 bases unmatched. The chain's CDR3 is CASRLTGSTDTQYF. CDR3 DNA: TGTGCCAGCAGGTTGACAGGGTCTACAGATACGCAGTATTTT.

CDR3 sequence: CSVSHRDEQFF. For the CDR3, the DNA is TGCAGCGTGAGCCACAGGGATGAGCAGTTCTTC. V is TRBV29-1 and J is TRBJ2-1, with TRBD1 as a possible D gene (6 bases). V lost 6 bases, J lost 8 bases, and 11 bases lay in between. CDR1 and CDR2 (germline): SQVTM, ANQGSEA. The CDR3 spans 11 residues.

This clone has just one count. The chain carries TRBV13 and TRBJ2-5, with TRBD2 identical over 7 bases. Germline V gives CDR1 PRHDT, CDR2 FYEKMQ (reference sequence). CDR3 length: 14 amino acids. The V segment lost 4 bases and the J segment 2 bases; nucleotides outside the gene matches: 4. In DNA form, the CDR3 reads TGTGCCAGCAGCTCCCTGGGGGGGCAAGAGACCCAGTACTTC. Amino acids: CASSSLGGQETQYF.

This chain joins TRBV11-2 and TRBJ1-3; D call uncertain. This CDR3 is built from 15 residues. Germline lookup yields CDR1 SGHAT and CDR2 FQNNGV. Trimming pared 5 bases from V and 0 bases from J, leaving 11 bases between. The CDR3 spells CASSGDRDSGNTIYF. The CDR3 DNA is TGTGCCAGCAGCGGGGATAGGGACTCTGGAAACACCATATATTTT. The full variable domain, completed using reference TRBV11-2 and TRBJ1-3, is EAGVAQSPRYKIIEKRQSVAFWCNPISGHATLYWYQQILGQGPKLLIQFQNNGVVDDSQLPKDRFSAERLKGVDSTLKIQPAKLEDSAVYLCASSGDRDSGNTIYFGEGSWLTVV.

The chain joins TRBV27 to TRBJ2-3; 7 bases align to TRBD1. Germline CDR1 reads MNHEY; CDR2 reads SMNVEV (reference sequence). CDR3 size: 15 residues. Unmatched junction bases numbered 3, after V lost 1 base and J lost 2 bases. CDR3 DNA: TGTGCCAGCAGTTTATGGGGACAGCTCACAGATACGCAGTATTTT. It is translated as CASSLWGQLTDTQYF.

The chain couples TRBV25-1 to TRBJ1-2, with D unresolved. The CDR3 has 11 amino acids. Trimming removed 0 bases at V and 8 bases at J, with 4 bases between. The germline V gene encodes CDR1 MGHDK and CDR2 SYGVNS. CDR3 bases: TGTGCCAGCAGTGAATATGAAGGCTACACCTTC. As protein: CASSEYEGYTF.

The chain's CDR3 is CASSPQGGPGGYTF. The DNA of the CDR3 is TGTGCCAGCAGTCCACAGGGTGGGCCGGGTGGCTACACCTTC. The rearrangement links TRBV6-5 to TRBJ1-2, with a tentative D call TRBD1 (6 bases). The CDR3 is 14 amino acids. Trimming took off 5 bases at V and 7 bases at J, with 17 bases between the two ends. Germline values: CDR1 MNHEY, CDR2 SVGAGI.

There are a few counts of this clone. The CDR3 nucleotides read TGTGCCTGGAGTGTAGGCACTGGTAATGAAAAACTGTTTTTT. Translated: CAWSVGTGNEKLFF. V usage is TRBV30 and J usage is TRBJ1-4; no clear D. The CDR3 contains 14 residues. The germline V gene encodes CDR1 GTSNPN and CDR2 SVGIG (reference sequence). Trimming shortened V by 0 bases and J by 4 bases, and 9 bases separated the two germline ends.

The chain is built from TRBV7-6 and TRBJ1-1, with TRBD1 matching over 8 bases. The CDR3 covers 15 residues. V was clipped by 5 bases and J by 4 bases; unmatched bases: 9. Per the germline V gene, CDR1 is SGHVS and CDR2 is FNYEAQ. Here the CDR3 DNA reads TGTGCCAGCAGCCCCGGACAGGGTTGGGGCACTGAAGCTTTCTTT. Translating it yields CASSPGQGWGTEAFF.

The chain combines TRBV6-1 with TRBJ2-2, with 8 bases matching TRBD1. This CDR3 comprises 15 residues. CDR1 is MNHNS and CDR2 is SASEGT in the germline V gene. V gave up 11 bases and J gave up 2 bases; unmatched junction bases: 10. The CDR3 coding sequence is TGTGCCCTCCAGCAGGGGGCTCTAAACACCGGGGAGCTGTTTTTT. It encodes CALQQGALNTGELFF.

This clone showed up just once. The chain links TRBV2 to TRBJ1-3; D is undetermined. The CDR3 loop spans 17 amino acids. Trimming cost V 5 bases and J 0 bases, with 17 bases left between them. Germline V gene data show CDR1 as SNHLY and CDR2 as FYNNEI. The CDR3 reads CASSLPTDRSSGNTIYF. The CDR3 region has the DNA TGTGCCAGCAGTCTCCCCACGGATAGAAGCTCTGGAAACACCATATATTTT.

The DNA of the CDR3 is TGTGCCAGCAGTTACGGGACTAGCGACACAGATACGCAGTATTTT. Protein sequence: CASSYGTSDTDTQYF. The V gene is TRBV6-5, the J gene TRBJ2-3, with 10 bases matching TRBD2. From germline, CDR1 is MNHEY and CDR2 SVGAGI. The CDR3 has 15 amino acids. The V segment lost 2 bases and the J segment 2 bases; nucleotides outside the gene matches: 1.

The DNA for the CDR3 is TGTGCCAGCAGCTTAGCGGGACCGGGCAGGGGGATCTACAATGAGCAGTTCTTC. This gives the protein CASSLAGPGRGIYNEQFF. The rearrangement joins TRBV7-2 to TRBJ2-1, with TRBD1 matching over 7 bases. CDR3 length: 18 residues. The V segment lost 0 bases and the J segment 3 bases; nucleotides outside the gene matches: 11. Germline CDR1 is SGHTA and CDR2 is FQGNSA.

V and J are TRBV6-5 and TRBJ2-7, with D unresolved. V was cut by 0 bases and J by 5 bases, with 14 bases left in between. CDR3 size: 15 residues. Per germline, CDR1 MNHEY and CDR2 SVGAGI. CDR3 protein: CASSYSLPSAHEQYF. The CDR3 region has the DNA TGTGCCAGCAGTTACTCTCTCCCTTCAGCCCACGAGCAGTACTTC.

The CDR3 DNA reads TGTGCCAGCAGTGAGCGGGGAGGACAGGGGGATGTCGAGCAGTACTTC. Translation: CASSERGGQGDVEQYF. The rearrangement links TRBV2 to TRBJ2-7, with TRBD1 matching over 10 bases. The germline CDR1 and CDR2 sequences are SNHLY and FYNNEI. The CDR3 has 16 amino acids. With V trimmed by 3 bases and J by 6 bases, 11 bases remained unmatched.

A few counts support this clone. The chain carries TRBV6-5 and TRBJ1-2; D ambiguous. The V end was cut by 6 bases, the J end by 0 bases, with 11 bases between. The CDR3 totals 14 residues. The germline gives CDR1 MNHEY, CDR2 SVGAGI. CDR3 nucleotides: TGTGCCAGCAGGATTCTAGAAGCTAACTATGGCTACACCTTC. Translation: CASRILEANYGYTF.